These 13 T cell receptor beta chains came from one sample sequenced in a study of control samples from healthy donors and cancer patients. Repertoires were generated with immunoSEQ multiplex PCR, while TCRdb's copy carries only in-frame clones and drops some. The sample lists 150,000 to 200,000 clones, roughly 88% occurring once. The specimen sequenced was blood. These receptors came from a man between 18 and 35 years old in good health.

The V call is TRBV5-6, the J call TRBJ2-5; a possible D gene is TRBD2 (5 bases). From germline, CDR1 is SGHDT and CDR2 YYEEEE. This CDR3 comprises 15 residues. V was clipped by 5 bases and J by 5 bases, with 19 bases between them. The CDR3 is CASRLRGSGGETQYF. CDR3 in DNA: TGTGCCAGCAGGCTCCGAGGCAGCGGCGGGGAGACCCAGTACTTC.

The chain is built from TRBV18 and TRBJ2-3; weak D call: TRBD2 (6 bases). CDR1 is KGHSH, CDR2 LQKENI, per germline. Trimming removed 2 bases from V and 2 bases from J, with 17 bases in between. The CDR3 spans 17 residues. CDR3 sequence (DNA): TGTGCCAGCTCACCAGGAGGACTAATTATCCCCACAGATACGCAGTATTTT. Protein: CASSPGGLIIPTDTQYF.

This chain joins TRBV7-9 and TRBJ1-1; no firm D call. Per the germline V gene, CDR1 is SEHNR and CDR2 is FQNEAQ (reference sequence). Trimming pared 7 bases from V and 6 bases from J, leaving 15 bases between. The CDR3 sequence is 13 residues long. Here the CDR3 reads CASTPPARAEAFF. CDR3 DNA sequence: TGTGCCAGCACCCCCCCCGCGCGGGCTGAAGCTTTCTTT. The complete variable domain, with remaining parts taken from reference TRBV7-9 and TRBJ1-1, reads DTGVSQNPRHKITKRGQNVTFRCDPISEHNRLYWYRQTLGQGPEFLTYFQNEAQLEKSRLLSDRFSAERPKGSFSTLEIQRTEQGDSAMYLCASTPPARAEAFFGQGTRLTVV.

The chain employs TRBV27 and TRBJ1-1; the D is unclear. This CDR3 has 15 residues. The germline V and J ends were trimmed by 2 bases and 1 base, with 11 bases remaining between them. Germline lookup yields CDR1 MNHEY and CDR2 SMNVEV (reference sequence). CDR3: CASSLRRIGNTEAFF. The CDR3 DNA reads as TGTGCCAGCAGTTTAAGGCGGATCGGGAACACTGAAGCTTTCTTT.

The chain links TRBV5-4 to TRBJ2-1; D might be TRBD1 or TRBD2, each matching 5 bases. With 4 bases removed from V and 5 bases from J, the gap between germline ends came to 10 bases. Germline V CDR1 and CDR2: SGHNT, YYREEE (reference sequence). This CDR3 region has 13 residues. The CDR3 sequence: CASSRDVHNEQFF. CDR3 nucleotide sequence: TGTGCCAGCAGCCGGGACGTGCACAATGAGCAGTTCTTC.

This clone was counted a single time. The J gene is TRBJ2-4, the V gene TRBV15; 9 nucleotides line up with TRBD1. After removal of 4 bases from V and 2 bases from J, the junction contained 3 bases not matched to a gene. Per the germline V gene, CDR1 is LNHNV and CDR2 is YYDKDF (reference sequence). This CDR3 has 15 residues. CDR3 coding DNA: TGTGCCACCAGCATAGGGACAGGGCCCAAAAACATTCAGTACTTC. Translated, it gives CATSIGTGPKNIQYF. The full variable domain, completed using reference TRBV15 and TRBJ2-4, is DAMVIQNPRYQVTQFGKPVTLSCSQTLNHNVMYWYQQKSSQAPKLLFHYYDKDFNNEADTPDNFQSRRPNTSFCFLDIRSPGLGDTAMYLCATSIGTGPKNIQYFGAGTRLSVL.

The V call is TRBV29-1, the J call TRBJ1-3; tentatively, D is TRBD1 (5 bases). Trimming cost V 4 bases and J 0 bases, with 7 bases left between them. This CDR3 has 13 amino acids. Germline V lookup: CDR1 SQVTM, CDR2 ANQGSEA. CDR3 bases: TGCAGCGTTGCCCAGGGCTCTGGAAACACCATATATTTT. Amino acid sequence: CSVAQGSGNTIYF. Complete variable domain (other parts from reference TRBV29-1 and TRBJ1-3): SAVISQKPSRDICQRGTSLTIQCQVDSQVTMMFWYRQQPGQSLTLIATANQGSEATYESGFVIDKFPISRPNLTFSTLTVSNMSPEDSSIYLCSVAQGSGNTIYFGEGSWLTVV.

J is TRBJ2-5 and V is TRBV24-1; D is possibly TRBD2 (5 bases). V dropped 1 base and J dropped 4 bases, with 9 bases sitting between them. This CDR3 is 14 amino acids long. Looked up from germline, CDR1 is KGHDR and CDR2 is SFDVKD. The CDR3 sequence: CATSDFGRGETQYF. The CDR3 nucleotides read TGTGCCACCAGTGATTTCGGTCGGGGAGAGACCCAGTACTTC.

The gene calls are TRBV6-6 and TRBJ2-7; 8 nucleotides line up with TRBD1. The CDR3 loop spans 15 amino acids. The V and J ends lost 4 bases and 3 bases, in that order; junction bases with no gene match: 8. Germline loops: CDR1 MNHNY, CDR2 SVGAGI (reference sequence). The CDR3 sequence: CASSSRLTGGYEQYF. CDR3 DNA sequence: TGTGCCAGCAGTTCCCGCCTTACAGGGGGCTACGAGCAGTACTTC.

The chain combines TRBV19 with TRBJ2-7; D may be TRBD2 (6 bases). This CDR3 contains 14 residues. CDR1 and CDR2 (germline): LNHDA, SQIVND (reference sequence). The germline V and J ends were trimmed by 4 bases and 6 bases, with 16 bases remaining between them. DNA of the CDR3: TGTGCCAGTAGTACCCCCACTAGCAGTCGCGAGCAGTACTTC. Residues: CASSTPTSSREQYF.

This clone showed up just once. The chain couples TRBV28 to TRBJ2-1; 9 bases fit TRBD2. V lost 6 bases to trimming and J lost 2 bases; unmatched junction nucleotides: 2. The CDR3 has 14 residues. In germline, CDR1 is MDHEN, CDR2 SYDVKM. The chain's CDR3 is CASSGTSPYNEQFF. As DNA, the CDR3 is TGTGCCAGCAGCGGGACTAGCCCCTACAATGAGCAGTTCTTC.

The V call is TRBV19, the J call TRBJ1-4; TRBD1 matches 11 bases. V dropped 5 bases and J dropped 4; count of bases not matched to a gene: 9. This CDR3 is built from 17 residues. Germline-derived CDR1 and CDR2 are LNHDA and SQIVND (reference sequence). CDR3 sequence (DNA): TGTGCCAGTAGTGCCCGGGACAGGGGGAGTCGTAATGAAAAACTGTTTTTT. It translates to CASSARDRGSRNEKLFF.

V and J are TRBV14 and TRBJ2-2, with D tentatively TRBD1 or TRBD2 (6 bases each). The V end was cut by 0 bases, the J end by 5 bases, with 10 bases between. CDR3 length: 15 amino acids. Germline V gives CDR1 SGHDN, CDR2 FVKESK. CDR3 residues: CASSQEGGRTGELFF. Written as DNA, the CDR3 is TGTGCCAGCAGCCAAGAGGGGGGCCGGACCGGGGAGCTGTTTTTT.